Listed below are T cell receptor beta chains from one sample, sequenced in a study of T cell repertoires in cytomegalovirus infection. TCRdb passed the reads through MiXCR, listing each CDR3 protein once. The sample has 550,000 to 850,000 distinct CDR3 sequences, about 30% seen once; the top ten hold 15% to 20%. No antigen is known for these receptors. Specimen: cultured PBMCs, collected from culture after CMV antigen stimulation. These receptor sequences come from a human donor in good health (CMV status not recorded). Some clones in this sample may be carry-over from other donors' samples. The CDR3 runs from the conserved cysteine through the conserved F or W. The D gene is left open where the match is weak. For some rows the clone size is stated as once, few or many, or as a class when expanded; others skip it.

size: -; V: TRBV12-3/TRBV12-4; J: TRBJ2-5; D: -; CDR3: CASSPGGGPYQETQYF; DNA: TGTGCCAGCAGCCCAGGTGGGGGCCCGTACCAAGAGACCCAGTACTTC
size: -; V: TRBV6-1; J: TRBJ2-7; D: -; CDR3: CASSTSIYEQYF; DNA: TGTGCCAGCAGTACAAGTATCTACGAGCAGTACTTC
size: -; V: TRBV7-2; J: TRBJ2-1; D: -; CDR3: CASSLDRGGLNEQFF; DNA: TGTGCCAGCAGCTTAGACAGGGGGGGGCTAAATGAGCAGTTCTTC
size: few; V: TRBV27; J: TRBJ2-1; D: TRBD2; CDR3: CASRPPLAGGDNEQFF; DNA: TGTGCCAGCAGACCTCCTCTAGCGGGAGGGGACAATGAGCAGTTCTTC
size: few; V: TRBV27; J: TRBJ2-1; D: -; CDR3: CASSLKGDNEQFF; DNA: TGTGCCAGCAGTTTAAAGGGTGACAATGAGCAGTTCTTC
size: -; V: TRBV12-3/TRBV12-4; J: TRBJ2-7; D: -; CDR3: CASSLRDVTFYEQYF; DNA: TGTGCCAGCAGTCTGCGGGACGTAACCTTCTACGAGCAGTACTTC
size: -; V: TRBV6-1; J: TRBJ1-1; D: -; CDR3: CASSEGSFGGTEAFF; DNA: TGTGCCAGCAGTGAGGGGAGCTTCGGGGGCACTGAAGCTTTCTTT
size: -; V: TRBV7-9; J: TRBJ2-7; D: TRBD1; CDR3: CASSLGQGRTYEQYF; DNA: TGTGCCAGCAGTTTAGGACAGGGGCGAACCTACGAGCAGTACTTC
size: -; V: TRBV7-8; J: TRBJ2-1; D: -; CDR3: CASATRVRRSYNEQFF; DNA: TGTGCCAGCGCCACACGTGTCCGGCGGTCTTACAATGAGCAGTTCTTC
size: few; V: TRBV25-1; J: TRBJ2-5; D: -; CDR3: CASSDPLAGGGETQYF; DNA: TGTGCCAGCAGTGACCCCCTAGCAGGAGGGGGAGAGACCCAGTACTTC
size: -; V: TRBV19; J: TRBJ2-2; D: TRBD2; CDR3: CASNRGRALRAGELFF; DNA: TGTGCCAGTAATCGCGGGAGGGCCCTCCGGGCCGGGGAGCTGTTTTTT
size: -; V: TRBV6-2/TRBV6-3; J: TRBJ1-2; D: -; CDR3: CASSRPDGNYGYTF; DNA: TGTGCCAGCAGCCGACCCGACGGAAACTATGGCTACACCTTC
size: many; V: TRBV7-2; J: TRBJ2-4; D: -; CDR3: CASSLAGVAKNIQYF; DNA: TGTGCCAGCAGCTTAGCGGGAGTAGCCAAAAACATTCAGTACTTC
size: -; V: TRBV9; J: TRBJ2-1; D: TRBD2; CDR3: CASSVLTGGPSEQFF; DNA: TGTGCCAGCAGCGTATTAACGGGGGGGCCGAGTGAGCAGTTCTTC
size: few; V: TRBV7-9; J: TRBJ2-1; D: -; CDR3: CASSAEGNEQFF; DNA: TGTGCCAGCAGTGCGGAGGGCAATGAGCAGTTCTTC
size: few; V: TRBV5-6; J: TRBJ2-1; D: -; CDR3: CASSFLRGAGGEQFF; DNA: TGTGCCAGCAGCTTTCTTCGGGGGGCGGGCGGTGAGCAGTTCTTC
size: -; V: TRBV19; J: TRBJ2-1; D: -; CDR3: CASSTGTYNEQFF; DNA: TGTGCCAGTAGTACCGGGACCTACAATGAGCAGTTCTTC
size: few; V: TRBV6-2/TRBV6-3; J: TRBJ2-1; D: TRBD2; CDR3: CASSDPAGGFDEQFF; DNA: TGTGCCAGCAGTGACCCAGCGGGAGGGTTCGATGAGCAGTTCTTC
size: many; V: TRBV7-2; J: TRBJ2-1; D: TRBD1; CDR3: CASSRQGLVNEQFF; DNA: TGTGCCAGCAGCCGACAGGGTCTGGTGAATGAGCAGTTCTTC
size: few; V: TRBV11-2; J: TRBJ1-1; D: -; CDR3: CASRTPGRENTEAFF; DNA: TGTGCCAGCAGAACACCAGGCCGGGAGAACACTGAAGCTTTCTTT
size: -; V: TRBV10-3; J: TRBJ1-6; D: -; CDR3: CAISGAENSPLHF; DNA: TGTGCCATCAGTGGGGCTGAGAATTCACCCCTCCACTTT
size: -; V: TRBV6-1; J: TRBJ1-4; D: -; CDR3: CATLGQPGARTNEKLFF; DNA: TGTGCCACCCTAGGACAGCCCGGGGCTCGAACTAATGAAAAACTGTTTTTT
size: -; V: TRBV5-4; J: TRBJ2-3; D: -; CDR3: CASSFDLWRSTDTQYF; DNA: TGTGCCAGCAGCTTCGACCTTTGGCGGTCCACAGATACGCAGTATTTT
size: -; V: TRBV7-2; J: TRBJ2-2; D: TRBD2; CDR3: CASSGGWREGPGELFF; DNA: TGTGCCAGCAGCGGGGGATGGCGGGAGGGGCCCGGGGAGCTGTTTTTT
size: -; V: TRBV18; J: TRBJ2-3; D: -; CDR3: CASSPGTPSTQYF; DNA: TGTGCCAGCTCACCAGGGACGCCCTCGACGCAGTATTTT
size: -; V: TRBV20-1; J: TRBJ2-5; D: TRBD2; CDR3: CSANVPLGGTETQYF; DNA: TGCAGTGCCAATGTGCCCCTGGGAGGGACGGAGACCCAGTACTTC
size: few; V: TRBV7-6; J: TRBJ2-2; D: -; CDR3: CASPRRDILTGELFF; DNA: TGTGCCAGCCCACGCAGGGACATACTCACCGGGGAGCTGTTTTTT
size: -; V: TRBV5-6; J: TRBJ1-4; D: -; CDR3: CASSFGPVDEKLFF; DNA: TGTGCCAGCAGCTTTGGCCCAGTGGATGAAAAACTGTTTTTT
size: few; V: TRBV6-1; J: TRBJ1-5; D: -; CDR3: CASTPEQRINQPQHF; DNA: TGTGCCAGCACCCCCGAGCAGCGGATCAATCAGCCCCAGCATTTT
size: once; V: TRBV2; J: TRBJ2-7; D: -; CDR3: CASSAGRAYEQYF; DNA: TGTGCCAGCAGTGCCGGGAGAGCCTACGAGCAGTACTTC
size: few; V: TRBV11-2; J: TRBJ2-1; D: TRBD2; CDR3: CASSFLAGVYNEQFF; DNA: TGTGCCAGCAGTTTTCTGGCGGGGGTCTACAATGAGCAGTTCTTC
size: -; V: TRBV23-1; J: TRBJ2-6; D: -; CDR3: CASSQLGPRANVLTF; DNA: TGCGCCAGCAGTCAATTAGGACCTCGGGCCAACGTCCTGACTTTC
size: -; V: TRBV11-2; J: TRBJ2-2; D: -; CDR3: CASTPPGELFF; DNA: TGTGCCAGCACCCCCCCCGGGGAGCTGTTTTTT
size: -; V: TRBV12-5; J: TRBJ2-2; D: -; CDR3: CASGLVELGTNTGELFF; DNA: TGTGCTAGTGGTTTGGTAGAGCTGGGGACGAACACCGGGGAGCTGTTTTTT
size: few; V: TRBV7-9; J: TRBJ2-7; D: TRBD1; CDR3: CASSSVRQGHYEQYF; DNA: TGTGCCAGCAGCTCCGTGAGACAGGGACACTACGAGCAGTACTTC
size: few; V: TRBV12-3/TRBV12-4; J: TRBJ1-1; D: -; CDR3: CASSLGLGANTEAFF; DNA: TGTGCCAGCAGTCTAGGGTTGGGGGCAAACACTGAAGCTTTCTTT
size: -; V: TRBV5-6; J: TRBJ2-2; D: TRBD1; CDR3: CASSPGTGATNTGELFF; DNA: TGTGCCAGCAGCCCAGGGACAGGGGCGACGAACACCGGGGAGCTGTTTTTT
size: -; V: TRBV20-1; J: TRBJ2-5; D: TRBD2; CDR3: CSASATSDEETQYF; DNA: TGCAGTGCTAGCGCGACTAGCGACGAAGAGACCCAGTACTTC
size: few; V: TRBV7-2; J: TRBJ2-7; D: -; CDR3: CASSPSRVSSYEQYF; DNA: TGTGCCAGCAGCCCTAGTAGGGTAAGCTCCTACGAGCAGTACTTC
size: -; V: TRBV7-9; J: TRBJ2-3; D: TRBD1; CDR3: CASKQGAVADTQYF; DNA: TGTGCCAGCAAACAGGGGGCGGTGGCAGATACGCAGTATTTT
size: -; V: TRBV11-2; J: TRBJ2-1; D: TRBD2; CDR3: CASSPSGSRNEQFF; DNA: TGTGCCAGCAGCCCTAGCGGGAGTAGGAATGAGCAGTTCTTC
size: -; V: TRBV7-6; J: TRBJ2-5; D: -; CDR3: CASKIGIGETQYF; DNA: TGTGCCAGCAAGATAGGGATCGGAGAGACCCAGTACTTC
size: once; V: TRBV19; J: TRBJ2-2; D: -; CDR3: CASSPTLDTGELFF; DNA: TGTGCCAGTAGTCCTACATTAGACACCGGGGAGCTGTTTTTT